A single sample gave rise to the 21 T cell receptor beta chains below, sequenced in a study of blood T cell repertoires in COVID-19. Assay: immunoSEQ multiplex PCR; the TCRdb copy retains only in-frame clones and omits some. Of roughly 290,000 clones listed, about four fifths were seen once; the top ten hold approximately 14%. Sequencing was done on a sample of peripheral blood. Every receptor here comes from a person aged 65 to 85 with COVID-19, enrolled during active disease.

The J gene is TRBJ2-1, the V gene TRBV14, with D tentatively TRBD2 (6 bases). CDR3 length: 17 residues. The germline V and J ends were trimmed by 4 bases and 3 bases, with 19 bases remaining between them. The germline V gene encodes CDR1 SGHDN and CDR2 FVKESK. CDR3 loop: CASSLGVGEVLYNEQFF. In DNA, the CDR3 is TGTGCCAGCAGCCTAGGTGTGGGGGAGGTACTCTACAATGAGCAGTTCTTC. Looking up the rest from reference TRBV14 and TRBJ2-1 gives the full variable domain: EAGVTQFPSHSVIEKGQTVTLRCDPISGHDNLYWYRRVMGKEIKFLLHFVKESKQDESGMPNNRFLAERTGGTYSTLKVQPAELEDSGVYFCASSLGVGEVLYNEQFFGPGTRLTVL.

The chain links TRBV28 to TRBJ1-5; D may be TRBD1 (5 bases). Trimming cost V 11 bases and J 3 bases, with 11 bases left between them. The CDR3 runs to 12 residues. Germline values: CDR1 MDHEN, CDR2 SYDVKM. CDR3 amino acids: CAVDSVNQPQHF. CDR3 in DNA: TGTGCCGTAGACAGCGTCAATCAGCCCCAGCATTTT.

The chain employs TRBV5-1 and TRBJ1-1; 10 nucleotides match TRBD1. Per the germline V gene, CDR1 is SGHRS and CDR2 is YFSETQ. Germline trimming cut 4 bases from V and 7 bases from J; bases unmatched to any gene: 7. This CDR3 spans 14 amino acids. The CDR3 is CASSERQGAGEAFF. In DNA form, the CDR3 reads TGCGCCAGCAGCGAGAGACAGGGGGCGGGTGAAGCTTTCTTT.

The V call is TRBV7-6, the J call TRBJ2-5; 11 bases match TRBD1. The CDR3 spans 15 residues. Germline lookup yields CDR1 SGHVS and CDR2 FNYEAQ. With V trimmed by 4 bases and J by 5 bases, 6 bases remained unmatched. The CDR3 here is CASSWGQGDRETQYF. For the CDR3, the DNA is TGTGCCAGCAGCTGGGGACAGGGGGATCGGGAGACCCAGTACTTC.

The rearrangement uses TRBV11-2 and TRBJ2-3, with 7 bases identical to TRBD1. The V and J ends lost 5 bases and 4 bases, in that order; junction bases with no gene match: 6. This CDR3 has 14 residues. Germline assignment: CDR1 SGHAT and CDR2 FQNNGV. The CDR3 DNA sequence: TGTGCCAGCAGCCGAGACAGGGTCGCAGATACGCAGTATTTT. This translates into CASSRDRVADTQYF.

This clone came up once. V usage is TRBV3-1 (or the pseudogene TRBV3-2) and J usage is TRBJ2-3; D call uncertain. The CDR3 is made up of 13 amino acids. Trimming took off 4 bases at V and 2 bases at J, with 7 bases between the two ends. Germline values: CDR1 LGHDT, CDR2 YNNKEL (reference sequence). As DNA, the CDR3 is TGTGCCAGCAGCCTACTCCTCACAGATACGCAGTATTTT. Translation: CASSLLLTDTQYF.

The CDR3 nucleotides read TGTGCCATCAGTGATCCGGGGGGGGAGACCCAGTACTTC. Amino acid sequence: CAISDPGGETQYF. The chain recombines TRBV10-3 with TRBJ2-5; 8 positions match TRBD2. CDR3 length: 13 amino acids. Germline assignment: CDR1 ENHRY and CDR2 SYGVKD. J gave up 5 bases and V 3 bases, and 2 bases lay outside the gene matches.

The chain has TRBV24-1 and TRBJ1-1; TRBD1 might be the D (6 bases). The CDR3 loop spans 13 amino acids. Germline-derived CDR1 and CDR2 are KGHDR and SFDVKD. The V and J ends lost 6 bases and 6 bases respectively, with 13 bases between them. This chain's CDR3 is CATSSQGQAEAFF. The CDR3 nucleotides read TGTGCCACCAGTAGCCAGGGGCAGGCTGAAGCTTTCTTT.

The chain employs TRBV28 and TRBJ2-6, with TRBD2 as a possible D gene (5 bases). The length of the CDR3 is 17 residues. Per germline, CDR1 MDHEN and CDR2 SYDVKM. V was cut by 5 bases and J by 0 bases, with 14 bases left in between. The CDR3 DNA reads as TGTGCCAGCAGTCCCGTTGTTGGGAGCTCTGGGGCCAACGTCCTGACTTTC. This gives the protein CASSPVVGSSGANVLTF.

The chain couples TRBV19 to TRBJ2-1, with 10 bases lining up with TRBD2. Looked up from germline, CDR1 is LNHDA and CDR2 is SQIVND (reference sequence). After removal of 6 bases from V and 6 bases from J, the junction contained 5 bases not matched to a gene. The CDR3 loop spans 14 amino acids. The CDR3 is CASSQGLAFNEQFF. Here the CDR3 DNA reads TGTGCCAGTAGCCAGGGACTAGCGTTCAATGAGCAGTTCTTC.

The chain has TRBV18 and TRBJ1-6; 12 bases agree with TRBD1. V dropped 2 bases and J dropped 7; count of bases not matched to a gene: 9. CDR1 and CDR2 from the germline V gene are KGHSH and LQKENI. The CDR3 totals 18 residues. CDR3 coding DNA: TGTGCCAGCTCACCATTGGGACAGGGGGCGAATGGGAATTCACCCCTCCACTTT. This gives the protein CASSPLGQGANGNSPLHF.

This clone came up a few times. The CDR3 loop is CASSPLKRGLEEKLFF. The CDR3 DNA reads as TGTGCCAGCAGTCCCCTAAAAAGGGGTCTCGAAGAAAAACTGTTTTTT. This rearrangement joins TRBV28 to TRBJ1-4; tentatively, D is TRBD1 (5 bases). V dropped 5 bases and J dropped 8 bases, with 21 bases sitting between them. This CDR3 is built from 16 residues. Germline CDR1 MDHEN, CDR2 SYDVKM.

The V and J genes are TRBV6-2 or TRBV6-3 and TRBJ2-7; no clear D. CDR3 length equals 11 residues. V lost 4 bases and J 4 bases, leaving 5 bases between the germline ends. Germline loops: CDR1 MNHEY, CDR2 SVGEGT. The CDR3 nucleotides read TGTGCCAGCAGTTCGGTGTACGAGCAGTACTTC. Translating it yields CASSSVYEQYF.

The rearrangement joins TRBV11-1 to TRBJ1-4, with a tentative D call TRBD1 (6 bases). The length of the CDR3 is 16 residues. Per the germline V gene, CDR1 is SGHAT and CDR2 is FQDESV (reference sequence). The germline V and J ends were trimmed by 3 bases and 2 bases, with 13 bases remaining between them. CDR3 DNA sequence: TGTGCCAGCAGCTTCGGCAAAAGGGGGACTAATGAAAAACTGTTTTTT. This sequence encodes CASSFGKRGTNEKLFF.

The chain employs TRBV15 and TRBJ2-3; the match to TRBD2 covers 12 bases. Germline assignment: CDR1 LNHNV and CDR2 YYDKDF (reference sequence). Trimming cost V 0 bases and J 3 bases; bases outside gene matches: 7. This CDR3 spans 18 amino acids. The CDR3 loop reads CATSRDRRTSGGTDTQYF. The CDR3 DNA is TGTGCCACCAGCAGAGATAGGAGAACTAGCGGGGGGACAGATACGCAGTATTTT.

This rearrangement joins TRBV27 to TRBJ2-5; 15 bases agree with TRBD2. The J segment lost 4 bases and the V segment lost 6 bases, leaving 3 bases of the junction unmatched. Germline CDR1 is MNHEY and CDR2 is SMNVEV (reference sequence). The CDR3 contains 15 residues. In DNA form, the CDR3 reads TGTGCCAGCAGAGGACTAGCGGGGGGGCTAGAGACCCAGTACTTC. It encodes CASRGLAGGLETQYF.

A few counts support this clone. The rearrangement links TRBV27 to TRBJ2-3; 10 bases align to TRBD2. The germline V gene has CDR1 MNHEY and CDR2 SMNVEV (reference sequence). The V and J ends lost 7 bases and 5 bases, in that order; junction bases with no gene match: 15. The CDR3 extends over 17 amino acids. CDR3 region: CASNRPSGGQGRDTQYF. For the CDR3, the DNA is TGTGCCAGCAATAGGCCTAGCGGGGGTCAAGGGAGAGATACGCAGTATTTT.

The V gene is TRBV4-3, the J gene TRBJ1-6, with 9 bases fitting TRBD1. The CDR3 consists of 14 residues. Germline lookup yields CDR1 LGHNA and CDR2 YSLEER. V gave up 1 base and J gave up 8 bases; unmatched junction bases: 0. The CDR3 coding sequence is TGCGCCAGCAGCCAAGGACAGGGGGATTCACCCCTCCACTTT. Translation: CASSQGQGDSPLHF.

A few counts support this clone. The chain couples TRBV6-2 or TRBV6-3 to TRBJ2-6, with D unresolved. This CDR3 is built from 15 residues. Germline V CDR1 and CDR2: MNHEY, SVGEGT. Trimming took off 2 bases at V and 0 bases at J, with 5 bases between the two ends. In DNA, the CDR3 is TGTGCCAGCAGTTACGGCGGCTCTGGGGCCAACGTCCTGACTTTC. Protein product: CASSYGGSGANVLTF.

Remarks on this clone: Within the sample, other DNA sequences also encode this same CDR3. The genes are TRBV27 and TRBJ1-2; a weak D match, TRBD1 (6 bases). Germline values: CDR1 MNHEY, CDR2 SMNVEV (reference sequence). The V end lost 2 bases, the J end lost 4 bases, and 8 bases lay between the germline ends. The CDR3 runs to 13 residues. CDR3 amino acids: CASSLQGSYGYTF. CDR3 bases: TGTGCCAGCAGTTTACAGGGGTCCTATGGCTACACCTTC.

In its sample, this clone was seen once. This sequence joins TRBV5-4 and TRBJ2-3; TRBD2 agrees at 8 bases. The germline CDR1 and CDR2 sequences are SGHNT and YYREEE (reference sequence). Trimming removed 5 bases from V and 5 bases from J; junction bases left unmatched: 10. The CDR3 totals 15 residues. For the CDR3, the DNA is TGTGCCAGCAGGTGGAGCGGGAGATTGGAAGATACGCAGTATTTT. It is translated as CASRWSGRLEDTQYF.